Listed here are 4 T cell receptor beta chains from one sample, sequenced in a study of monozygotic twins with inflammatory bowel disease. From its re-call of the 5' RACE reads, TCRdb lists each CDR3 protein once, without DNA. The sample holds around 400,000 distinct CDR3 sequences. Sequenced input: blood. These receptor sequences come from a human donor with ulcerative colitis or Crohn's disease, or a healthy co-twin of an affected twin (not recorded which).

This chain joins TRBV12-3 or TRBV12-4 and TRBJ2-7; as DNA is missing, the TRBD1 call by TCRdb cannot be tested. The CDR3 is 12 amino acids. The CDR3 region is CASSFGQGRLYF.

This chain joins TRBV11-2 and TRBJ2-7; TCRdb reports TRBD1, a call that lacks DNA to check it against. There are 16 residues in the CDR3. Germline assignment: CDR1 SGHAT and CDR2 FQNNGV. CDR3 region: CASSSNSGAGSYEQYF.

V is TRBV6-1 and J is TRBJ2-7. Per germline, CDR1 MNHNS and CDR2 SASEGT. The CDR3 length is 13 residues. The CDR3 sequence: CASSELRTYEQYF.

The V and J genes are TRBV19 and TRBJ1-2; as DNA is missing, the TRBD1 call by TCRdb cannot be tested. The CDR3 runs 13 residues. The germline CDR1 and CDR2 sequences are LNHDA and SQIVND (reference sequence). The CDR3: CASSMTGRHGYTF.